This TCR beta chain comes out of a study of blood T cells in healthy people across ages. The people who gave samples were healthy Caucasians from Russia, aged roughly 6 to 100. Combining a sample-barcoded 5' primer with a J-beta primer mix, a second PCR ran for about 6 to 12 cycles. MiXCR was run by TCRdb on the 5' RACE reads, yielding one entry per CDR3 protein. The sample includes roughly 800,000 distinct CDR3 sequences, roughly 60% of them seen just once. This CDR3 has 15 residues. CDR1 is SGDLS and CDR2 is YYNGEE in the germline V gene. The specimen sequenced was blood. The V gene is TRBV9, the J gene TRBJ2-4; perhaps TRBD2 as D (6 bases). The J call may be incorrect, as the DNA end agrees better with TRBJ2-7. This clonotype originated in a man younger than 40 in good health. The CDR3 here is CASSVGPGRGYEQYF. The CDR3, as DNA: TGTGCCAGCAGCGTAGGGCCCGGGAGAGGGTACGAGCAGTACTTC.